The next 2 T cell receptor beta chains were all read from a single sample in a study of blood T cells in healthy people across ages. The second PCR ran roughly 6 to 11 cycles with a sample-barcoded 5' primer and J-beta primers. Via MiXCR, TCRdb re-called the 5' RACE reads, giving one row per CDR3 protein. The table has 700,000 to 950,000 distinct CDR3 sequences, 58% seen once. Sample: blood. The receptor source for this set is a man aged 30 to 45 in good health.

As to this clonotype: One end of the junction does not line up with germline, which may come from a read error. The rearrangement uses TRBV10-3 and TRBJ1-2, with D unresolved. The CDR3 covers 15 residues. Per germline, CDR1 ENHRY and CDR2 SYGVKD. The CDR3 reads CVISGQLGANYGYTF. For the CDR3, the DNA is TGTGTCATCAGTGGTCAACTTGGAGCTAACTATGGCTACACCTTC.

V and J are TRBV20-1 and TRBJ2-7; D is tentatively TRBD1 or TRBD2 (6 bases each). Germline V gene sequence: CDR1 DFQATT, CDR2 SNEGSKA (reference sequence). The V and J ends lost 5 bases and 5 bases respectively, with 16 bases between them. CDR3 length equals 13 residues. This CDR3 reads CSAPEGVDHEQYF. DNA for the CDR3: TGCAGTGCTCCGGAGGGGGTCGACCACGAGCAGTACTTC.